The entry that follows covers one TCR beta chain sequence. Amplified regions were TCR beta CDR3 sequences from RNA transcripts. First-round RT-PCR with HTBI primers amplified the TCR CDR3 region. Via MiXCR, TCRdb re-called the multiplex PCR reads, giving one row per CDR3 protein. The sample has about 560,000 distinct CDR3 sequences; 16% are singletons. This record belongs to a study of T cells in Graves' hyperthyroidism and ophthalmopathy. The authors deemed Graves' hyperthyroidism stable absent ophthalmopathy progression within 18 months. Together with thyroid ultrasound, orbital computed tomography, serum thyroxine and TRAb, clinical symptoms were used for diagnoses. Out of approximately 10 ml of fresh peripheral blood came the PBMCs. This CDR3 is 12 amino acids long. Trimming cost V 3 bases and J 10 bases, with 7 bases left between them. Looked up from germline, CDR1 is LGHNA and CDR2 is YSLEER.

The sequence was obtained from a woman between 18 and 29 years old with Graves' hyperthyroidism. J is TRBJ1-6 and V is TRBV4-3; D unclear. The sequencing input was blood. Here the CDR3 reads CASSHPKSPLHF. The CDR3 bases are TGCGCCAGCAGCCACCCTAAATCACCCCTCCACTTT.